This passage covers 11 T cell receptor beta chains from one sample sequenced in a study of blood T cells in healthy people across ages. With a J-beta primer mix and a sample-barcoded 5' primer, a second PCR ran about 7 to 12 cycles. Each CDR3 protein gets one entry after TCRdb re-called the 5' RACE reads with MiXCR. The repertoire holds about 800,000 distinct CDR3 sequences, more than 20% seen once, with under 4.5% in the top ten. These data were also filed under a second study, of T cells of mothers and their children.

The sample taken for sequencing was blood. These receptor sequences come from a boy between 5 and 17 years old in good health.

The rearrangement joins TRBV7-3 to TRBJ2-5; 7 positions agree with TRBD1. The DNA end lines up better with TRBJ2-1; the J call may be wrong. The germline gives CDR1 SGHTA, CDR2 FQGTGA. CDR3 length: 15 amino acids. CDR3: CASSDEGTVGNEQFF. CDR3 DNA: TGTGCCAGCAGCGACGAGGGGACAGTCGGCAATGAGCAGTTCTTC.

This clonotype was detected a few times. V is TRBV6-5 and J is TRBJ2-7; weak D call: TRBD1 (6 bases). CDR3 size: 15 residues. Germline loops: CDR1 MNHEY, CDR2 SVGAGI. The V gene lost 0 bases and the J gene lost 4 bases, with 13 bases spanning the gap. The CDR3 loop is CASSYSTLRGYEQYF. CDR3 nucleotides: TGTGCCAGCAGTTACTCGACTCTCAGGGGTTACGAGCAGTACTTC.

This chain uses TRBV6-2 or TRBV6-3 with TRBJ2-5; no definite D call. The CDR3 runs to 11 residues. CDR1 is MNHEY, CDR2 SVGEGT, per germline. V was trimmed by 2 bases and J by 7 bases, leaving 5 bases between them. The CDR3 coding sequence is TGTGCCAGCAGTTACCAGCTGACCCAGTACTTC. Translation: CASSYQLTQYF.

The V and J genes are TRBV3-1 and TRBJ1-1, with D possibly being TRBD1 (6 bases). The CDR3 runs 14 residues. The germline V gene has CDR1 LGHDT and CDR2 YNNKEL (reference sequence). The V gene lost 4 bases and the J gene lost 5 bases, with 14 bases spanning the gap. The CDR3 reads CASSRAQGGTEAFF. CDR3 coding DNA: TGTGCCAGCAGCCGCGCACAGGGAGGAACTGAAGCTTTCTTT. The complete variable domain, with remaining parts taken from reference TRBV3-1 and TRBJ1-1, reads DTAVSQTPKYLVTQMGNDKSIKCEQNLGHDTMYWYKQDSKKFLKIMFSYNNKELIINETVPNRFSPKSPDKAHLNLHINSLELGDSAVYFCASSRAQGGTEAFFGQGTRLTVV.

The table lists this clonotype with a few counts. J is TRBJ1-4 and V is TRBV7-8; no clear D gene. Trimming left V 1 base short and J 7 bases short, with 16 bases between. The CDR3 spans 16 residues. Looked up from germline, CDR1 is SGHVS and CDR2 is FQNEAQ. The CDR3 here is CASSLVVQPRSEKLFF. CDR3 nucleotide sequence: TGTGCCAGCAGCTTAGTGGTGCAGCCTAGGAGTGAAAAACTGTTTTTT.

The chain combines TRBV3-1 with TRBJ2-1; 7 positions agree with TRBD2. After removal of 2 bases from V and 7 bases from J, the junction contained 11 bases not matched to a gene. The CDR3 totals 16 residues. From germline, CDR1 is LGHDT and CDR2 YNNKEL (reference sequence). CDR3 DNA sequence: TGTGCCAGCAGCCAAAGGGCGGGAGAAGTGAGGAATGAGCAGTTCTTC. It specifies CASSQRAGEVRNEQFF.

This clonotype occurred a few times. The rearrangement links TRBV7-8 to TRBJ1-3, with unresolved D. The CDR3 is 16 residues long. Looked up from germline, CDR1 is SGHVS and CDR2 is FQNEAQ. Trimming stripped 3 bases from V and 0 bases from J, with 12 bases between. The CDR3 coding sequence is TGTGCCAGCAGCTTGACGGGAGACTACTCTGGAAACACCATATATTTT. This sequence encodes CASSLTGDYSGNTIYF.

The chain joins TRBV20-1 to TRBJ2-1; 10 bases are a match to TRBD2. The assigned J gene may be wrong: the sequence end matches TRBJ2-5 better. This CDR3 has 14 amino acids. Germline lookup yields CDR1 DFQATT and CDR2 SNEGSKA (reference sequence). This chain's CDR3 is CSALPGLARETQYF. The DNA of the CDR3 is TGCAGTGCTCTACCGGGACTAGCGAGGGAGACCCAGTACTTC.

This clonotype was counted between two and nine times. J is TRBJ2-1 and V is TRBV11-1, with 7 bases matching TRBD2. The V segment lost 5 bases and the J segment 6 bases; nucleotides outside the gene matches: 7. CDR3 length: 14 residues. Germline V gene lookup returns CDR1 SGHAT and CDR2 FQDESV (reference sequence). The CDR3 loop reads CASSPPASGNEQFF. CDR3 nucleotides: TGTGCCAGCAGCCCACCGGCTAGCGGCAATGAGCAGTTCTTC. The complete variable domain, with remaining parts taken from reference TRBV11-1 and TRBJ2-1, reads EAEVAQSPRYKITEKSQAVAFWCDPISGHATLYWYRQILGQGPELLVQFQDESVVDDSQLPKDRFSAERLKGVDSTLKIQPAELGDSAMYLCASSPPASGNEQFFGPGTRLTVL.

This clonotype showed up just a few times. The rearrangement joins TRBV2 to TRBJ2-3; D may be TRBD1 or TRBD2 (5 bases each). Germline V gene sequence: CDR1 SNHLY, CDR2 FYNNEI. V dropped 8 bases and J dropped 1 base, with 13 bases sitting between them. The CDR3 has 14 residues. Written as DNA, the CDR3 is TGTGCCAGCGCCGGGCTGGGGGGCACAGATACGCAGTATTTT. Translation: CASAGLGGTDTQYF.

This clonotype has only a few counts. The rearrangement links TRBV9 to TRBJ1-6; 8 bases align to TRBD1. Germline loops: CDR1 SGDLS, CDR2 YYNGEE. This CDR3 is 16 amino acids long. V was pared by 4 bases and J by 10 bases, with 13 bases of the junction left unmatched. The CDR3 coding sequence is TGTGCCAGCAGCCCTGAGACAGGGGAAAGCGGATCACCCCTCCACTTT. This encodes CASSPETGESGSPLHF.